This T cell receptor beta chain was observed in a study of lymphopenia after photon versus proton radiotherapy. The method was immunoSEQ multiplex PCR; TCRdb's version includes in-frame clones alone and lacks a portion of them. The table lists around 63,000 clones, 75% to 90% of them singletons. CDR3 length: 15 residues. V lost 0 bases, J lost 2 bases, and 9 bases lay in between. The germline V gene has CDR1 SGHRS and CDR2 YFSETQ. The sequence was obtained from a man aged 35-49 years with gastric cancer. The specimen was peripheral blood, collected from a patient treated with photon-based radiotherapy. The chain couples TRBV5-1 to TRBJ1-5; the D is unclear. CDR3 coding DNA: TGCGCCAGCAGCTTGGGGACGATCGGCAATCAGCCCCAGCATTTT. The encoded protein is CASSLGTIGNQPQHF.